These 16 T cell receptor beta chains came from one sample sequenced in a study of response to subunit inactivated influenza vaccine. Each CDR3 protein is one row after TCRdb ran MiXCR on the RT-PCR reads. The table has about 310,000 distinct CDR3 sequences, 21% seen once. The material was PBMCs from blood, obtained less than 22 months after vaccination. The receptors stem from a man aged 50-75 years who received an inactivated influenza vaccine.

The CDR3 loop is CASSLYGEKLFF. The CDR3 DNA is TGTGCCAGCAGTTTATATGGTGAAAAACTGTTTTTT. The J gene is TRBJ1-4, the V gene TRBV28; D is unresolved. The CDR3 loop spans 12 amino acids. The germline CDR1 and CDR2 sequences are MDHEN and SYDVKM. The germline V and J ends were trimmed by 1 base and 7 bases, with 4 bases remaining between them.

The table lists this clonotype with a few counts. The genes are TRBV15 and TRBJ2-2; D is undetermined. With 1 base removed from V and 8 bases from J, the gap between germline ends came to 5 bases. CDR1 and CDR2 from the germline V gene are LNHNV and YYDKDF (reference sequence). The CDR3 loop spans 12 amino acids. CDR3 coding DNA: TGTGCCACCAGCAGAGTCAGTGGGGAGCTGTTTTTT. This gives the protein CATSRVSGELFF.

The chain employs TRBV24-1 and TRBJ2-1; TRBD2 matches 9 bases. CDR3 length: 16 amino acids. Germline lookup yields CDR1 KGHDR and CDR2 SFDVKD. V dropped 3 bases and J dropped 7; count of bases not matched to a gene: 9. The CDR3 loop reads CATSDARSSGVNEQFF. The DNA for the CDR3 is TGTGCCACCAGTGATGCCCGCTCTAGCGGGGTAAATGAGCAGTTCTTC.

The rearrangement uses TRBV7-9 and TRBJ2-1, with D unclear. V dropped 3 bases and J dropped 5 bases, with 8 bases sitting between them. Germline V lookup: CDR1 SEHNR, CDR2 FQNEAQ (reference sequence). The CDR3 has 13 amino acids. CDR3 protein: CASSLGFHNEQFF. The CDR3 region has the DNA TGTGCCAGCAGCTTGGGCTTCCACAATGAGCAGTTCTTC.

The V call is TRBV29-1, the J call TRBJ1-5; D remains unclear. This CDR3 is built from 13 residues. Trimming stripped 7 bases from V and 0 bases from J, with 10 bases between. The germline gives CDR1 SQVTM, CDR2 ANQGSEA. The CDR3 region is CSARENSNQPQHF. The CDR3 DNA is TGCAGCGCGCGGGAGAATAGCAATCAGCCCCAGCATTTT. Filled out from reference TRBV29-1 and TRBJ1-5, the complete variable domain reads SAVISQKPSRDICQRGTSLTIQCQVDSQVTMMFWYRQQPGQSLTLIATANQGSEATYESGFVIDKFPISRPNLTFSTLTVSNMSPEDSSIYLCSARENSNQPQHFGDGTRLSIL.

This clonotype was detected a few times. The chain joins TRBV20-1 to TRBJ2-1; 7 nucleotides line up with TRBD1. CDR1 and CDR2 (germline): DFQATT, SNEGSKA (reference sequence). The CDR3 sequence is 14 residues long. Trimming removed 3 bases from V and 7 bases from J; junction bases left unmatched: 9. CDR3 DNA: TGCAGTGCTAGGGGACAGACAGGGTCAAATGAGCAGTTCTTC. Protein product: CSARGQTGSNEQFF.

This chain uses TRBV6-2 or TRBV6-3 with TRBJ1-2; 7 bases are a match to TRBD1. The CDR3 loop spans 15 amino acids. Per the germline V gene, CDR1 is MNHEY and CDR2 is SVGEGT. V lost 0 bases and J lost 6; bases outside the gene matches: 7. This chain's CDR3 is CASSYSSGQVNGYTF. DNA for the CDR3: TGTGCCAGCAGTTACTCGTCAGGACAGGTTAATGGCTACACCTTC.

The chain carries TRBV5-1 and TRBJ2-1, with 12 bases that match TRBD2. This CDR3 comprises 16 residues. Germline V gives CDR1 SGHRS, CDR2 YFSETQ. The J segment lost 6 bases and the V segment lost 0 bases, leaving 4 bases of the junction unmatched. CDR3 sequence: CASSLAASGRANEQFF. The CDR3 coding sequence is TGCGCCAGCAGCTTGGCGGCTAGCGGGAGGGCCAATGAGCAGTTCTTC. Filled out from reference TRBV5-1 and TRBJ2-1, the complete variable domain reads KAGVTQTPRYLIKTRGQQVTLSCSPISGHRSVSWYQQTPGQGLQFLFEYFSETQRNKGNFPGRFSGRQFSNSRSEMNVSTLELGDSALYLCASSLAASGRANEQFFGPGTRLTVL.

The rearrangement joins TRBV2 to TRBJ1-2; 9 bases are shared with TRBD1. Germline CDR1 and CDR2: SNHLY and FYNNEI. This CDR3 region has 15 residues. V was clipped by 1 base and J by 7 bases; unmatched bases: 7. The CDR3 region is CASSEVGQGFGGYTF. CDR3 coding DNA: TGTGCCAGCAGTGAAGTGGGACAGGGCTTCGGTGGCTACACCTTC.

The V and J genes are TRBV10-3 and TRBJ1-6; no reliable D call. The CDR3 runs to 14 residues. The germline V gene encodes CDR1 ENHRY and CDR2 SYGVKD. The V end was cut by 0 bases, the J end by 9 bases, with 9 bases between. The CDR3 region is CAISESGRSSPLHF. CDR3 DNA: TGTGCCATCAGTGAGTCTGGGAGGTCTTCACCCCTCCACTTT.

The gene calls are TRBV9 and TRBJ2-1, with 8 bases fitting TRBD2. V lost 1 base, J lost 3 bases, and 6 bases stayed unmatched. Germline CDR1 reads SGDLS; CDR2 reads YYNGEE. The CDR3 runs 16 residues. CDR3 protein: CASSVKGRGVYNEQFF. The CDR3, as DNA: TGTGCCAGCAGCGTAAAAGGGCGGGGGGTCTACAATGAGCAGTTCTTC.

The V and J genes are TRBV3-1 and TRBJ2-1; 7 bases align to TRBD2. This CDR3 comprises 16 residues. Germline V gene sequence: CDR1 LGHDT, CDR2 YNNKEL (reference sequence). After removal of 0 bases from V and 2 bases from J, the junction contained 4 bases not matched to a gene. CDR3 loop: CASSQDPLAAYNEQFF. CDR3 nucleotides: TGTGCCAGCAGCCAAGATCCCCTAGCGGCCTACAATGAGCAGTTCTTC.

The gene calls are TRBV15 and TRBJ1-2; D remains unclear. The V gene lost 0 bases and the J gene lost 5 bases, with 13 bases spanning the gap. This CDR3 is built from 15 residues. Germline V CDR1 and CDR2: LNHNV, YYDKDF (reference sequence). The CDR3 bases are TGTGCCACCAGCAGAGATTTCGGGGTCGCGTATGGCTACACCTTC. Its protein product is CATSRDFGVAYGYTF.

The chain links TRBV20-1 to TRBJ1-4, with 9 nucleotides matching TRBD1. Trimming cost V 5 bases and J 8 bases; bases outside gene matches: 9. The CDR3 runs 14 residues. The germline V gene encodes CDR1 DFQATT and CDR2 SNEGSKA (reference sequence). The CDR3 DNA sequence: TGCAGTGCTCACCGGGACAGGGTTAGCGAAAAACTGTTTTTT. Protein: CSAHRDRVSEKLFF.

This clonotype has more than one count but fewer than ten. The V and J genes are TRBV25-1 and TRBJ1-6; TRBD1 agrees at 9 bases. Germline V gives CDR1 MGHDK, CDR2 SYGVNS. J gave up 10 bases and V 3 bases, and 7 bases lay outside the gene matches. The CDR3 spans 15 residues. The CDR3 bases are TGTGCCAGCAGTGACCGGACAGGGGAGGAATCACCCCTCCACTTT. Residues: CASSDRTGEESPLHF.

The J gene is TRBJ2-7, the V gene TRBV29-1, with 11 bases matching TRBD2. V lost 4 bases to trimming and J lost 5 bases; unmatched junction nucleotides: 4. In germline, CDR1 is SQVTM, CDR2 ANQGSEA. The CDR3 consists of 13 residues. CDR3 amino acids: CSVGGTSGHEQYF. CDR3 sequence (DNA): TGCAGCGTTGGCGGGACTAGCGGTCACGAGCAGTACTTC.